Following are 15 T cell receptor beta chains from one sample sequenced in a study of CD8+CD57+ T cells in acquired aplastic anemia. Genomic DNA was employed as the template in profiling TCR beta VDJ and CDR3. MiXCR was run by TCRdb on the reads, yielding one entry per CDR3 protein. This table holds around 170,000 distinct CDR3 sequences, under 55% found once. The authors sequenced patients whose flow cytometry had shown CD8+CD57+ cell expansion. Sequenced: sorted CD4+, CD8+, or CD8+CD57+ T cells (not recorded which) from PBMCs. The receptors originated from a human donor with aplastic anemia.

V is TRBV30 and J is TRBJ1-5, with D perhaps TRBD1 (6 bases). In germline, CDR1 is GTSNPN, CDR2 SVGIG (reference sequence). The CDR3 consists of 15 residues. The ends were cut back, 1 base at V and 0 bases at J, with 10 bases in the middle. The CDR3 coding sequence is TGTGCCTGGAGTGCAACAGGGTATAGCAATCAGCCCCAGCATTTT. Translating gives CAWSATGYSNQPQHF.

This clonotype was seen at least ten times. CDR3 region: CSASSPSGRRETQYF. CDR3 sequence (DNA): TGCAGTGCTAGTTCGCCCAGCGGGAGAAGAGAGACCCAGTACTTC. This chain joins TRBV20-1 and TRBJ2-5; TRBD2 matches at 8 bases. From germline, CDR1 is DFQATT and CDR2 SNEGSKA (reference sequence). This CDR3 spans 15 amino acids. V shed 3 bases, J shed 4 bases, and the junction held 10 bases outside the gene matches.

This clonotype was recorded at least ten times. The chain employs TRBV10-3 and TRBJ1-1; 7 nucleotides match TRBD1. In germline, CDR1 is ENHRY, CDR2 SYGVKD. The CDR3 is made up of 21 amino acids. V gave up 5 bases and J gave up 1 base; unmatched junction bases: 25. The DNA of the CDR3 is TGTGCCATCAGTTCTTATAGACAGGGTATCGTAAGTTTACTAGAGAACACTGAAGCTTTCTTT. Translation: CAISSYRQGIVSLLENTEAFF.

The sample holds one count of this clonotype. Compared with germline, one end of the junction differs, possibly owing to a read error. This chain links TRBV7-7 with TRBJ1-2; D possibly corresponds to TRBD1 (6 bases). CDR3 length equals 13 residues. Germline-derived CDR1 and CDR2 are SSHAT and FNYEAQ (reference sequence). DNA of the CDR3: TGTGCTAGCAGTAAGCCCAGGGACAAGAGCTACACCTTC. It specifies CASSKPRDKSYTF.

This clonotype was found many times. This chain uses TRBV5-1 with TRBJ1-2; 7 nucleotides match TRBD1. Germline CDR1 SGHRS, CDR2 YFSETQ. The ends lost 0 bases at V and 8 bases at J; junction bases unmatched: 7. This CDR3 has 14 amino acids. CDR3 nucleotides: TGCGCCAGCAGCTTGGATAGGGGGCTGGACGGCTACACCTTC. It is translated as CASSLDRGLDGYTF.

Concerning this clonotype: Being one base from a much bigger clone, this may be a read error. The rearrangement uses TRBV9 and TRBJ2-1; 9 bases align to TRBD2. The CDR3 length is 15 residues. Per the germline V gene, CDR1 is SGDLS and CDR2 is YYNGEE. Unmatched junction bases numbered 5, after V lost 0 bases and J lost 7 bases. In DNA, the CDR3 is TGTGCCAGCAGCGTAGATTCTAGCGGGGTAAATGAGCAGTTCTTC. This codes for CASSVDSSGVNEQFF.

Notes on this clonotype: A much larger clone lies a single base off, so this may be a read error. CDR3 sequence (DNA): TGTGCCAGCAGCAACCGGGACAGGGAGCCTGGCCTTACCTACGAGCAGTACTTC. Translating it yields CASSNRDREPGLTYEQYF. The V gene is TRBV11-2, the J gene TRBJ2-7; 9 bases map to TRBD1. The CDR3 loop spans 18 amino acids. The trim removed 5 bases at V and 2 bases at J, leaving 16 bases unmatched. Germline V lookup: CDR1 SGHAT, CDR2 FQNNGV.

V and J are TRBV11-2 and TRBJ1-6, with TRBD1 matching 9 bases. CDR3 length equals 16 residues. J was trimmed by 3 bases and V by 5 bases; bases with no gene match: 5. From germline, CDR1 is SGHAT and CDR2 FQNNGV. CDR3 sequence: CASSITGGLYNSPLHF. CDR3 DNA: TGTGCCAGCAGCATCACAGGGGGCCTCTATAATTCACCCCTCCACTTT.

This clonotype came up many times. This sequence joins TRBV5-6 and TRBJ1-2; 10 bases are a match to TRBD1. Germline V CDR1 and CDR2: SGHDT, YYEEEE. This CDR3 is 13 amino acids long. V was pared by 4 bases and J by 8 bases, with 5 bases of the junction left unmatched. In DNA form, the CDR3 reads TGTGCCAGCAGCCCGGGACAGGGGAACGGCTACACCTTC. As protein: CASSPGQGNGYTF.

This clonotype was seen at least ten times. The V gene is TRBV5-1, the J gene TRBJ2-1; TRBD2 matches at 7 bases. The CDR3 consists of 16 residues. CDR1 is SGHRS, CDR2 YFSETQ, per germline. With V trimmed by 0 bases and J by 1 base, 4 bases remained unmatched. CDR3 sequence: CASSLDLAGSYNEQFF. CDR3 bases: TGCGCCAGCAGCTTGGATTTAGCGGGTTCCTACAATGAGCAGTTCTTC.

This clonotype has ten or more counts. The V gene is TRBV6-6, the J gene TRBJ2-6, with D possibly called TRBD1 or TRBD2 (5 bases each). V was clipped by 5 bases and J by 1 base, with 9 bases between them. The CDR3 has 15 amino acids. The V gene's germline CDR1 is MNHNY and CDR2 SVGAGI (reference sequence). The chain's CDR3 is CASSRDGSGANVLTF. CDR3 in DNA: TGTGCCAGCAGTCGGGACGGGTCTGGGGCCAACGTCCTGACTTTC.

The chain couples TRBV15 to TRBJ1-1; TRBD1 is a possible D gene (5 bases). V was shortened by 5 bases and J by 4 bases, with 14 bases between the two germline ends. CDR3 size: 14 residues. Per the germline V gene, CDR1 is LNHNV and CDR2 is YYDKDF (reference sequence). In DNA form, the CDR3 reads TGTGCCACCAGCCTTCCGGGGACGAGCACTGAAGCTTTCTTT. This encodes CATSLPGTSTEAFF.

In its sample, this clonotype was seen many times. This chain connects TRBV5-1 to TRBJ2-2; no clear D gene. V lost 0 bases and J lost 1, with 1 base in between. Per germline, CDR1 SGHRS and CDR2 YFSETQ. The CDR3 contains 13 residues. CDR3 residues: CASSLGNTGELFF. DNA for the CDR3: TGCGCCAGCAGCTTGGGGAACACCGGGGAGCTGTTTTTT.

The chain links TRBV2 to TRBJ1-6, with 10 bases matching TRBD1. The junction had 5 bases not matched to a gene; V was cut back by 6 bases and J by 6 bases. Germline assignment: CDR1 SNHLY and CDR2 FYNNEI. The CDR3 contains 15 residues. CDR3 in amino acids: CASSGQGVINSPLHF. In DNA form, the CDR3 reads TGTGCCAGCAGCGGACAGGGGGTTATTAATTCACCCCTCCACTTT.

V is TRBV14 and J is TRBJ2-3; D is perhaps TRBD1 or TRBD2 (5 bases each). V lost 3 bases, J lost 5 bases, and 18 bases lay in between. Germline CDR1 is SGHDN and CDR2 is FVKESK. This CDR3 region has 16 residues. CDR3 amino acids: CASSHAGTYSGDTQYF. The DNA of the CDR3 is TGTGCCAGCAGCCATGCCGGGACCTATTCCGGAGATACGCAGTATTTT.